This is a list of T cell receptor beta chains from one sample in a study of cytomegalovirus exposure and HLA in healthy donors. TCRdb's copy holds only in-frame clones and misses some; the assay was immunoSEQ multiplex PCR. The sample has around 110,000 clones; around three quarters are singletons. Sequences were obtained from PBMCs. The receptors come from a man aged 25-45 years in good health and CMV-seropositive. The CDR3 runs from the conserved cysteine through the conserved F or W. Clone size, where shown, is once, few, many, or a class for clones that have expanded.

J: TRBJ2-3; V: TRBV25-1; length: 15; size: NA; CDR3: CASSVAGGDTDTQYF
J: TRBJ2-6; V: TRBV10-3; length: 17; size: NA; CDR3: CAISGRSAYSGANVLTF
J: TRBJ1-3; V: TRBV9; length: 15; size: NA; CDR3: CASSVSPRPGNTIYF
J: TRBJ2-7; V: TRBV5-1; length: 13; size: NA; CDR3: CASSGQGNYEQYF
J: TRBJ1-4; V: TRBV4-2; length: 17; size: NA; CDR3: CASRPKRLEGTNEKLFF
J: TRBJ2-7; V: TRBV27; length: 15; size: once; CDR3: CASSLSGQGDDEQYF
J: TRBJ2-6; V: TRBV4-2; length: 16; size: NA; CDR3: CASSQDDGSGANGLTF
J: TRBJ2-5; V: TRBV7-9; length: 19; size: few; CDR3: CASSLLIRTSGRYQETQYF
J: TRBJ2-7; V: TRBV19; length: 14; size: NA; CDR3: CASSRRDGAYEQYF
J: TRBJ2-1; V: TRBV9; length: 14; size: once; CDR3: CASSVDPGGREQFF
J: TRBJ2-2; V: TRBV4-2; length: 13; size: NA; CDR3: CASSLSVTGELFF
J: TRBJ2-5; V: TRBV11-3; length: 19; size: NA; CDR3: CASSGLGFDGWIQSGTQYF
J: TRBJ2-3; V: TRBV10-3; length: 14; size: NA; CDR3: CAISDIRSTDTQYF
J: TRBJ2-1; V: TRBV9; length: 15; size: NA; CDR3: CASSSLGRARGEQFF
J: TRBJ1-1; V: TRBV28; length: 14; size: once; CDR3: CASSEQGPRTEAFF
J: TRBJ2-1; V: TRBV27; length: 13; size: once; CDR3: CASRPGIGNEQFF
J: TRBJ1-6; V: TRBV11-2; length: 16; size: NA; CDR3: CASSPPRGTINSPLHF
J: TRBJ1-6; V: TRBV7-9; length: 15; size: NA; CDR3: CASSLRNSNNSPLHF
J: TRBJ1-2; V: TRBV4-3; length: 15; size: NA; CDR3: CASSQDAQGNYGYTF
J: TRBJ2-5; V: TRBV7-2; length: 16; size: NA; CDR3: CASSLEMRGGRETQYF
J: TRBJ1-1; V: TRBV7-2; length: 19; size: NA; CDR3: CASSLFGGLGVHRNTEAFF
J: TRBJ2-7; V: TRBV19; length: 14; size: NA; CDR3: CASSIGGGAGEQYF
J: TRBJ1-2; V: TRBV6-5; length: 14; size: NA; CDR3: CANSNRGGHYGYTF
J: TRBJ2-1; V: TRBV27; length: 14; size: NA; CDR3: CASSGQGDYNEQFF
J: TRBJ1-4; V: TRBV30; length: 15; size: NA; CDR3: CAWSVRLTAGEKLFF
J: TRBJ2-3; V: TRBV11-3; length: 16; size: NA; CDR3: CASNSYGQGVTDTQYF
J: TRBJ2-7; V: TRBV28; length: 15; size: NA; CDR3: CASSLWGDLSYEQYF
J: TRBJ2-7; V: TRBV28; length: 16; size: few; CDR3: CASSSLAGGLGYEQYF
J: TRBJ2-1; V: TRBV28; length: 14; size: NA; CDR3: CASRLAGVYNEQFF
J: TRBJ1-4; V: TRBV27; length: 17; size: NA; CDR3: CASSLLAHSAPNEKLFF
J: TRBJ2-1; V: TRBV7-9; length: 14; size: NA; CDR3: CASSFLAGYNEQFF
J: TRBJ2-7; V: TRBV9; length: 13; size: NA; CDR3: CASSSLDSYEQYF
J: TRBJ2-1; V: TRBV29-1; length: 13; size: NA; CDR3: CSVEVAGGHEQFF
J: TRBJ1-2; V: TRBV7-2; length: 14; size: NA; CDR3: CASSPGTGGNGYTF
J: NA; V: TRBV11-2; length: 15; size: NA; CDR3: CASSLNRGLSYEQYF
J: TRBJ2-3; V: TRBV30; length: 18; size: NA; CDR3: CAWSVIRTSGRGPDTQYF
J: TRBJ2-1; V: TRBV6-4; length: 16; size: NA; CDR3: CASSRDPGLAGNEQFF
J: TRBJ1-2; V: TRBV5-1; length: 14; size: NA; CDR3: CASSPWGETYGYTF
J: TRBJ2-3; V: TRBV6-5; length: 16; size: NA; CDR3: CASSYQVAGTTDTQYF
J: TRBJ2-2; V: TRBV6-4; length: 13; size: NA; CDR3: CASSTLAGGELFF
J: NA; V: TRBV4-3; length: 13; size: NA; CDR3: CASSLIGASEQYF
J: TRBJ2-5; V: TRBV5-1; length: 16; size: NA; CDR3: CASSLVQGRGKETQYF
J: TRBJ1-5; V: TRBV7-2; length: 15; size: few; CDR3: CASSPYEGRYQPQHF
J: TRBJ2-1; V: TRBV7-6; length: 18; size: NA; CDR3: CASSLGLAGLSSYNEQFF
J: TRBJ1-2; V: TRBV28; length: 15; size: NA; CDR3: CASTTGQGAVYGYTF
J: TRBJ2-7; V: TRBV7-2; length: 15; size: few; CDR3: CASSPNGLAVSEQYF
J: TRBJ2-2; V: TRBV5-1; length: 16; size: NA; CDR3: CASSPSQGRRTGELFF
J: TRBJ1-6; V: TRBV5-1; length: 17; size: few; CDR3: CASSLQGPSSYNSPLHF
J: TRBJ2-7; V: TRBV2; length: 14; size: NA; CDR3: CASRQTWSSYEQYF
J: TRBJ2-1; V: TRBV11-3; length: 14; size: NA; CDR3: CASSLGAGASEQFF
J: TRBJ2-2; V: TRBV5-1; length: 13; size: NA; CDR3: CASSLQGTGELFF
J: TRBJ2-7; V: TRBV7-2; length: 14; size: NA; CDR3: CASSLAGSSYEQYF
J: TRBJ1-5; V: TRBV28; length: 12; size: NA; CDR3: CASTLESQPQHF
J: TRBJ2-7; V: TRBV2; length: 18; size: NA; CDR3: CASSVPQGPPGSSYEQYF
J: TRBJ2-7; V: TRBV18; length: 13; size: NA; CDR3: CASSSGTIYEQYF